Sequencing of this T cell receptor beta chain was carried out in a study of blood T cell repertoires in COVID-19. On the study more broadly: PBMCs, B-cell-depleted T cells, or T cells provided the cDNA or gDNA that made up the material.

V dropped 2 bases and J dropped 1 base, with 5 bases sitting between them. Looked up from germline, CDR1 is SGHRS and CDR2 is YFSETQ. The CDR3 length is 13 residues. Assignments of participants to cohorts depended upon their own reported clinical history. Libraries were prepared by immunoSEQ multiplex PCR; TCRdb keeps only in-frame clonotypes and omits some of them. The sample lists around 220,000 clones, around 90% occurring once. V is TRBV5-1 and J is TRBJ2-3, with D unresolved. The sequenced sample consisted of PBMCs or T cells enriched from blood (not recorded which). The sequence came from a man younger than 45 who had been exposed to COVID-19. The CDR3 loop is CASSFQGTDTQYF. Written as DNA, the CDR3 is TGCGCCAGCAGCTTCCAGGGCACAGATACGCAGTATTTT.